The present TCR beta chain was sequenced within a study of control samples from healthy donors and cancer patients. Trimming stripped 6 bases from V and 4 bases from J, with 7 bases between. This CDR3 region has 12 residues. Clones were sequenced by immunoSEQ multiplex PCR, and TCRdb holds only the in-frame ones, with some missing. The sample has a few hundred thousand clones; 90% are singletons. Material: PBMCs. The source of this sequence is a man aged 40-49 years with head and neck cancer. J is TRBJ1-3 and V is TRBV12-3 or TRBV12-4; a weak D match, TRBD1 (6 bases). The CDR3: CASRTGGNTIYF. CDR3 DNA sequence: TGTGCCAGCAGGACAGGAGGAAACACCATATATTTT.